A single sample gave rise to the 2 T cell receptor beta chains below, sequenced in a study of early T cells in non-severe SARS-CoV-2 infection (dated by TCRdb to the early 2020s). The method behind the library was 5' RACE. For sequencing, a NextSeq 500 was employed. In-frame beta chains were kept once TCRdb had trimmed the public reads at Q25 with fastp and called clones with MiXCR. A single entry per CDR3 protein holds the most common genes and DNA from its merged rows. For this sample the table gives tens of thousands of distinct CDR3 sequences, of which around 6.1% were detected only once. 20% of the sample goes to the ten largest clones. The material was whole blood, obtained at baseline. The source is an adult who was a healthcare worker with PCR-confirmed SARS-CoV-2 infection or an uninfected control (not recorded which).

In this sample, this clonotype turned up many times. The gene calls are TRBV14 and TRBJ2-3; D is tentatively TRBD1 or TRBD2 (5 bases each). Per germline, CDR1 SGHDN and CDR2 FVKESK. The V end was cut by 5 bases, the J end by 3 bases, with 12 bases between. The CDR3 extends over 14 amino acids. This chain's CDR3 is CASSSRGVTDTQYF. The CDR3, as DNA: TGTGCCAGCAGCTCCCGGGGCGTTACAGATACGCAGTATTTT.

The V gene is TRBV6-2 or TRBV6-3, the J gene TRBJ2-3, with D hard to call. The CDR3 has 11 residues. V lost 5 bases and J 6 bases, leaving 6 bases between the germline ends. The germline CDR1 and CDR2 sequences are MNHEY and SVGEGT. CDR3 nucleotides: TGTGCCAGCAGTAAAGGGGATACGCAGTATTTT. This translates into CASSKGDTQYF.